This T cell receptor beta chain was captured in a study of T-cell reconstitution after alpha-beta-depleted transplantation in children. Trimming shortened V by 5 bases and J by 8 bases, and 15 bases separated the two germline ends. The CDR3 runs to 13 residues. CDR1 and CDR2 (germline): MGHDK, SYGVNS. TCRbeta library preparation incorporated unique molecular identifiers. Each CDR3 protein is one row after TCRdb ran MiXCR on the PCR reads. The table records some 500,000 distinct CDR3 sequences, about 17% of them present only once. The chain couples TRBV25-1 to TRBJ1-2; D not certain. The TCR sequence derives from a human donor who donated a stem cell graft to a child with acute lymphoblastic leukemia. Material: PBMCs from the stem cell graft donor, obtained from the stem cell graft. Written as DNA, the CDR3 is TGTGCCAGCAGTCTGACGGGGAGGTGGGGCTACACCTTC. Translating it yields CASSLTGRWGYTF.